This T cell receptor (beta chain) was profiled in a study of early T cells in non-severe SARS-CoV-2 infection. V dropped 4 bases and J dropped 9; count of bases not matched to a gene: 12. The CDR3 is 15 amino acids. CDR1 SGHNT and CDR2 YYREEE come from the germline V gene (reference sequence). TCRdb re-called the 5' RACE reads through MiXCR, storing one row per CDR3 protein. The sample lists 56,000 or so distinct CDR3 sequences, approximately 16% occurring once. Sequences were derived from whole blood, sampled at baseline. The chain links TRBV5-4 to TRBJ1-5; 8 bases are a match to TRBD1. The sequence derives from an adult who was a healthcare worker with PCR-confirmed SARS-CoV-2 infection or an uninfected control (not recorded which). CDR3 nucleotides: TGTGCCAGCAGCCCCGACAGGGGTTCGTGTCGGCCCCAGCATTTT. Amino acids: CASSPDRGSCRPQHF.